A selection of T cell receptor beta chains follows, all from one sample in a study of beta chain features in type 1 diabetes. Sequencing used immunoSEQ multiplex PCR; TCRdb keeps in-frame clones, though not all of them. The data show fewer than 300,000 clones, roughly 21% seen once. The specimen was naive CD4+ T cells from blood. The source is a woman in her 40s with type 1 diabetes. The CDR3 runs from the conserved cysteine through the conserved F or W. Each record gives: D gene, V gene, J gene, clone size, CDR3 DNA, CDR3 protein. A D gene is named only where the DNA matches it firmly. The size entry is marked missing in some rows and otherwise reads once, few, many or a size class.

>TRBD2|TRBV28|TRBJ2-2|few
TGTGCCAGCAAAACTAGCGGGAGGGTAAACACCGGGGAGCTGTTTTTT
CASKTSGRVNTGELFF
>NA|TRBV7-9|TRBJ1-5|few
TGTGCCAGCAGCACCCAGGGGAGCAATCAGCCCCAGCATTTT
CASSTQGSNQPQHF
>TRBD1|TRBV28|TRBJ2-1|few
TGTGCCAGCAGTTCGCCACCGGGACAGGGGTACAATGAGCAGTTCTTC
CASSSPPGQGYNEQFF
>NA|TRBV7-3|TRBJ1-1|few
TGTGCCAGCCGGTCGGGGTTGAACACTGAAGCTTTCTTT
CASRSGLNTEAFF
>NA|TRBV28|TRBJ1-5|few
TGTGCCAGCACTACCGTAGCTAGGCAGCCCCAGCATTTT
CASTTVARQPQHF
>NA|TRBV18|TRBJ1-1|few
TGTGCCAGCTCACCACTGGCAGGGAACATGAACACTGAAGCTTTCTTT
CASSPLAGNMNTEAFF
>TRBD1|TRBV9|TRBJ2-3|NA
TGTGCCAGCGGGGGACAGATTAGCACAGATACGCAGTATTTT
CASGGQISTDTQYF
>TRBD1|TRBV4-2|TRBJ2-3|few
TGTGCCAGCAGCCAAGAGACAGGGGGCGCGGATACGCAGTATTTT
CASSQETGGADTQYF
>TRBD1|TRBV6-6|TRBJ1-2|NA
TGTGCCAGCAGTCAACAGGGGGCGTTCTATGGCTACACCTTC
CASSQQGAFYGYTF
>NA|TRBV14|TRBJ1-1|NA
TGTGCCAGCAGCCACGCCAGACGGGGTGAAGCTTTCTTT
CASSHARRGEAFF
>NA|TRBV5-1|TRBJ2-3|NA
TGCGCCAGCATGGGGGGATCTAGCACAGATACGCAGTATTTT
CASMGGSSTDTQYF
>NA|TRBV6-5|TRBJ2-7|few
TGTGCCTCAGCCCGAGGGGGGACAGCTTACGAGCAGTACTTC
CASARGGTAYEQYF
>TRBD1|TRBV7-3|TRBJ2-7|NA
TGTGCCAGCAGCCGGACAGGGCCCTCCTACGAGCAGTACTTC
CASSRTGPSYEQYF
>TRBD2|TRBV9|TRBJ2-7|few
TGTGCCAGCAGCTCCGGACTAGCGAACTACGAGCAGTACTTC
CASSSGLANYEQYF
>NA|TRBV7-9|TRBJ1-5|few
TGTGCCAGCGGCGGGGACGTAAGCAATCAGCCCCAGCATTTT
CASGGDVSNQPQHF
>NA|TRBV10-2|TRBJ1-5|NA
TGCGCCAGCGGGTCGGGGGGGAGCAATCAGCCCCAGCATTTT
CASGSGGSNQPQHF
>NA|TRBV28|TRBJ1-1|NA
TGTGCCAGCAGTTTAAGACAGGAAAACACTGAAGCTTTCTTT
CASSLRQENTEAFF
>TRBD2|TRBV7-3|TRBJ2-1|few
TGTGCCAGCAGCTTAGGGACTAGCGGGTACAATGAGCAGTTCTTC
CASSLGTSGYNEQFF
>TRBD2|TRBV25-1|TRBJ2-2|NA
TGTGCCAGCAGTGAGACACCAGGAACGGGGGGGTACACCGGGGAGCTGTTTTTT
CASSETPGTGGYTGELFF
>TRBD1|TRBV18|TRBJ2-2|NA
TGTGCCAGCTCACCACCAGGGACAGGGGCCGGGGAGCTGTTTTTT
CASSPPGTGAGELFF
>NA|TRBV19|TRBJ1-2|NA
TGTGCCAGTAGTGAAACAGCTAACTATGGCTACACCTTC
CASSETANYGYTF
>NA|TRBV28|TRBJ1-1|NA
TGTGCCAGTACCGTGCCTGGTCGGACTGAAGCTTTCTTT
CASTVPGRTEAFF
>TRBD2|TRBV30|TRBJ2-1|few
TGTGCCTGGACCGGGACTAGCGTTATAAATGAGCAGTTCTTC
CAWTGTSVINEQFF
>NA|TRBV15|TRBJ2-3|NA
TGTGCCACCAGCAGAGCCCTTGGCACAGATACGCAGTATTTT
CATSRALGTDTQYF
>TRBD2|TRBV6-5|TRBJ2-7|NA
TGTGCCAGCAGTTACACCGCCGGGACTAGAATCTACGAGCAGTACTTC
CASSYTAGTRIYEQYF
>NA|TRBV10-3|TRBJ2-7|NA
TGTGCCATCAGTGAGTCGAAAGCGCCGAGTGCTCAGTTCTCCTACGAGCAGTACTTC
CAISESKAPSAQFSYEQYF
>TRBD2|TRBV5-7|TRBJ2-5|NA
TGTGCCAGCAGCCTCAAGCGGGAGGGAAAAGAGACCCAGTACTTC
CASSLKREGKETQYF
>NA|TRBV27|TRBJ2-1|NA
TGTGCCAGCAGCCTAGCTGGTTTCTCCTACAATGAGCAGTTCTTC
CASSLAGFSYNEQFF